This TCR beta chain was sequenced in a study of monozygotic twins with inflammatory bowel disease. TCRdb reprocessed the 5' RACE reads and reports one entry per CDR3 protein, with no DNA. This table holds approximately 390,000 distinct CDR3 sequences. Germline CDR1 SGHTA, CDR2 FQGNSA. This CDR3 spans 13 amino acids. This TCR came from a human donor with ulcerative colitis or Crohn's disease, or a healthy co-twin of an affected twin (not recorded which). The J gene is TRBJ2-7, the V gene TRBV7-2; TCRdb's D call of TRBD2 is untestable without DNA. Sequenced sample: blood. CDR3: CASSLVGRGEQYF.